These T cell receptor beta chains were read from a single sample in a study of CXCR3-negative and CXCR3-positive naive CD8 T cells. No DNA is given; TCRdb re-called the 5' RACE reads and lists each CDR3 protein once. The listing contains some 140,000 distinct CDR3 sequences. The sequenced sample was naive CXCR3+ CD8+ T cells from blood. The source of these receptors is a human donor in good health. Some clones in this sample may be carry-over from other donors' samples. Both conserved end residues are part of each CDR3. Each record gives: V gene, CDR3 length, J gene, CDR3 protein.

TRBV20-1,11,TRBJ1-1,CSARENTEAFF
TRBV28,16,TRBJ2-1,CASRPPPRESNNEQFF
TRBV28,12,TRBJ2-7,CASSLYAYEQYF
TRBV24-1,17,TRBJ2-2,CATSALNGGRGTGELFF
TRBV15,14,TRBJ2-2,CATSRESNTGELFF
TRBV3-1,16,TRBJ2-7,CASSQAGAGDPYEQYF
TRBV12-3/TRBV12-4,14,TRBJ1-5,CASRAGARNQPQHF
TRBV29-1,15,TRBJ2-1,CSVEYRAYAYNEQFF
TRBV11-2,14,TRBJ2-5,CASSDFEGWETQYF
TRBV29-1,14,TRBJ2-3,CSATGLALSDTQYF
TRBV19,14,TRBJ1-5,CASSAGTGNQPQHF
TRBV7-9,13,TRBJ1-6,CASSLGINSPLHF
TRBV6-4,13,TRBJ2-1,CASALGARNEQFF
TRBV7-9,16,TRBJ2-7,CASSLVSGHLLYEQYF
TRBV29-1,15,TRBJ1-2,CRVEEGAGLDYGYTF
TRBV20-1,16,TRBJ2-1,CSAAEGGREQYNEQFF
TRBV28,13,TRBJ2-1,CASAGTPYNEQFF
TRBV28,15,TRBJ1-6,CASRETGGSNSPLHF
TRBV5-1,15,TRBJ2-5,CASSPMDRQVETQYF
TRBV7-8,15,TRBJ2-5,CASSFSGVVGESQYF
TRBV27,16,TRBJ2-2,CASSLYAGSFPGELFF
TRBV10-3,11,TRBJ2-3,CAISNTDTQYF
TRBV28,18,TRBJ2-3,CASSFSPTSASSTDTQYF
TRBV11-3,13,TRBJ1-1,CASSSTGGGSAFF
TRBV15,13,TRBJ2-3,CATSGLLSDTQYF
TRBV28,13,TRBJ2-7,CAAQAATSYEQYF
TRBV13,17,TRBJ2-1,CASSLAHPRLDDNEQFF
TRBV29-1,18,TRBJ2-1,CSATPWAGGTFSYNEQFF
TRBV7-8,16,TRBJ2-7,CASSLEGQGILYEQYF
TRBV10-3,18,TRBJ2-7,CAISEPYLAGAPTNEQYF
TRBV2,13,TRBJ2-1,CASSEAGYNEQFF
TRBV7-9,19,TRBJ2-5,CASTLLALTSGREKETQYF
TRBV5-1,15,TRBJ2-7,CASSLATREVDEQYF
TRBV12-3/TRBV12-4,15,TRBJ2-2,CASSLPDRETGELFF
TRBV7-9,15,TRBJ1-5,CASSPSGTSNQPQHF
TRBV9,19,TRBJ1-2,CASSDTTVHPPLEFYGYTF
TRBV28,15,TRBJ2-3,CASSPQGPAPDTQYF
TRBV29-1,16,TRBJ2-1,CSVGGSHRVSHNEQFF
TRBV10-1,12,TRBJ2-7,CASLTGYYEQYF
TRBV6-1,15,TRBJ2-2,CASSERTGDTGELFF
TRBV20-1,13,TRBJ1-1,CSAEWTGRNEAFF
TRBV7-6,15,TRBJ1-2,CASSLGDRDYYGYTF
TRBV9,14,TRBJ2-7,CASSERDRAYEQYF
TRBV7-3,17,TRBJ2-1,CASSLWTSGGAIGEQFF
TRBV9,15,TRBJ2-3,CASSPTGASTDTQYF
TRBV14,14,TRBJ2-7,CASSHRLEFHEQYF
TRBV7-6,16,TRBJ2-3,CASSPWTSGSADTQYF
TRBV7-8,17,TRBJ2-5,CASSESPSGTGRETQYF
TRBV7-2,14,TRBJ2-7,CASSSGLATYEQYF
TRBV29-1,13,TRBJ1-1,CSVDYRGNTEAFF
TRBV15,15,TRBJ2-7,CATSREGSPSYEQYF
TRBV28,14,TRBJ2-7,CASSSSVGSYEQYF
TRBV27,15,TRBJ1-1,CASSFHTEMNTEAFF
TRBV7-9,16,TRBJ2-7,CASSLNPLAGTYEQYF